These 21 T cell receptor beta chains were sequenced from one sample in a study of ipilimumab plus nivolumab after autologous stem cell transplantation. Sequencing used immunoSEQ multiplex PCR; TCRdb keeps in-frame clones, though not all of them. The data show fewer than 5,500 clones, 76% seen once. The sequenced sample was PBMCs, obtained in a trial of ipilimumab plus nivolumab as post-transplant consolidation. The receptors come from a male donor with multiple myeloma.

This chain uses TRBV6-1 with TRBJ1-1; D is unresolved. Trimming stripped 3 bases from V and 8 bases from J, with 13 bases between. Germline loops: CDR1 MNHNS, CDR2 SASEGT. The CDR3 consists of 13 residues. The CDR3 loop reads CASSENRRQEAFF. DNA for the CDR3: TGTGCCAGCAGTGAGAACCGAAGGCAGGAAGCTTTCTTT.

The genes are TRBV7-9 and TRBJ1-1; D not certain. The CDR3 has 11 amino acids. CDR1 SEHNR and CDR2 FQNEAQ come from the germline V gene (reference sequence). Trimming removed 5 bases from V and 7 bases from J, with 8 bases in between. The CDR3 region is CASSETHEAFF. CDR3 DNA: TGTGCCAGCAGCGAGACCCATGAAGCTTTCTTT.

This chain links TRBV11-1 with TRBJ2-5; TRBD2 matches 8 bases. J was trimmed by 5 bases and V by 1 base; bases with no gene match: 6. Per germline, CDR1 SGHAT and CDR2 FQDESV (reference sequence). This CDR3 contains 15 residues. CDR3 sequence: CASSLERGLKETQYF. CDR3 nucleotide sequence: TGTGCCAGCAGCTTAGAGCGGGGGCTCAAGGAGACCCAGTACTTC.

The V call is TRBV30, the J call TRBJ2-6, with TRBD2 as a possible D gene (6 bases). V lost 0 bases to trimming and J lost 0 bases, with 21 bases between them. The CDR3 is 20 residues long. Germline V gene sequence: CDR1 GTSNPN, CDR2 SVGIG (reference sequence). The CDR3 DNA is TGTGCCTGGAGTGTTTTGCCGGGGCGGGGTTGGGACTCTGGGGCCAACGTCCTGACTTTC. It encodes CAWSVLPGRGWDSGANVLTF.

The chain recombines TRBV6-1 with TRBJ1-2; D is possibly TRBD1 (5 bases). The CDR3 totals 15 residues. Germline-derived CDR1 and CDR2 are MNHNS and SASEGT. V dropped 2 bases and J dropped 4 bases, with 14 bases sitting between them. In DNA, the CDR3 is TGTGCCAGCAGTGAACGAGAAAGAGGGGCCTATGGCTACACCTTC. It encodes CASSERERGAYGYTF.

The chain links TRBV18 to TRBJ2-3; no reliable D call. V was pared by 3 bases and J by 4 bases, with 14 bases between. The CDR3 has 15 amino acids. In germline, CDR1 is KGHSH, CDR2 LQKENI. DNA for the CDR3: TGTGCCAGCTCACCTTTTGGTGGCAGCTCAGATACGCAGTATTTT. Amino acid sequence: CASSPFGGSSDTQYF.

V and J are TRBV14 and TRBJ2-1, with 7 bases fitting TRBD2. CDR3 length: 13 amino acids. Germline trimming cut 0 bases from V and 7 bases from J; bases unmatched to any gene: 0. Germline V gives CDR1 SGHDN, CDR2 FVKESK. The CDR3 reads CASSQEGGNEQFF. The CDR3 DNA reads as TGTGCCAGCAGCCAAGAGGGGGGGAATGAGCAGTTCTTC.

The rearrangement links TRBV4-1 to TRBJ1-6, with D possibly TRBD1 on 5 matching bases. This CDR3 comprises 17 residues. The V end was cut by 0 bases, the J end by 0 bases, with 9 bases between. Germline CDR1 reads MGHRA; CDR2 reads YSYEKL. The CDR3 sequence: CASSQEGVSSYNSPLHF. The CDR3 bases are TGCGCCAGCAGCCAAGAGGGGGTGAGCTCCTATAATTCACCCCTCCACTTT.

The sample holds a few counts of this clone. This chain links TRBV9 with TRBJ2-1; possibly TRBD2 for D (6 bases). The CDR3 loop spans 16 amino acids. CDR1 and CDR2 from the germline V gene are SGDLS and YYNGEE. Trimming cost V 3 bases and J 4 bases, with 17 bases left between them. Here the CDR3 DNA reads TGTGCCAGCAGCGCCCCGGGGGTATCATTTTACAATGAGCAGTTCTTC. Amino acid sequence: CASSAPGVSFYNEQFF.

The chain carries TRBV7-6 and TRBJ1-2; D is ambiguous. V was trimmed by 3 bases and J by 0 bases, leaving 11 bases between them. Germline lookup yields CDR1 SGHVS and CDR2 FNYEAQ. The CDR3 totals 15 residues. CDR3 coding DNA: TGTGCCAGCAGCTTGGGAGTCGGGGCTAACTATGGCTACACCTTC. Its protein product is CASSLGVGANYGYTF.

The J gene is TRBJ2-5, the V gene TRBV9; 12 nucleotides agree with TRBD2. Germline loops: CDR1 SGDLS, CDR2 YYNGEE. This CDR3 has 17 amino acids. The V segment lost 3 bases and the J segment 6 bases; nucleotides outside the gene matches: 12. This CDR3 reads CASSAGLTSGGSKTQYF. CDR3 in DNA: TGTGCCAGCAGCGCGGGCCTCACTAGCGGGGGGTCCAAGACCCAGTACTTC.

The chain links TRBV5-5 to TRBJ2-5; 15 nucleotides align to TRBD2. In germline, CDR1 is SGHKS, CDR2 YYEKEE (reference sequence). V was pared by 4 bases and J by 0 bases, with 4 bases of the junction left unmatched. The CDR3 contains 17 residues. The CDR3 bases are TGTGCCAGCAGCAGAGGACTAGCGGGGGGGTACCAAGAGACCCAGTACTTC. As protein: CASSRGLAGGYQETQYF.

The chain carries TRBV4-1 and TRBJ1-1; a weak D match, TRBD1 (5 bases). The V gene lost 0 bases and the J gene lost 5 bases, with 13 bases spanning the gap. The germline V gene encodes CDR1 MGHRA and CDR2 YSYEKL. This CDR3 region has 15 residues. The chain's CDR3 is CASSQDLLGRTEAFF. The CDR3, as DNA: TGCGCCAGCAGCCAAGATCTCCTGGGGCGAACTGAAGCTTTCTTT.

The chain uses TRBV6-5 and TRBJ2-3; possibly TRBD1 for D (5 bases). The CDR3 covers 14 residues. Germline V gives CDR1 MNHEY, CDR2 SVGAGI. Deletions cut 1 base from V and 4 bases from J, with 9 bases between. CDR3 region: CASSYLLGADTQYF. The CDR3, as DNA: TGTGCCAGCAGTTACTTGCTAGGGGCAGATACGCAGTATTTT.

The chain employs TRBV6-1 and TRBJ1-1; tentatively, D is TRBD1 (5 bases). CDR1 MNHNS and CDR2 SASEGT come from the germline V gene. The CDR3 length is 13 residues. V was clipped by 10 bases and J by 0 bases, with 12 bases between them. The CDR3 DNA sequence: TGTGCCACCACGACAGAGGTGAACACTGAAGCTTTCTTT. It translates to CATTTEVNTEAFF.

This clone has more than one count but fewer than ten. The CDR3 is CASSEAGVGNTIYF. Here the CDR3 DNA reads TGTGCCAGCAGTGAAGCAGGAGTCGGAAACACCATATATTTT. The rearrangement links TRBV6-1 to TRBJ1-3; D is undetermined. The CDR3 sequence is 14 residues long. Trimming took 0 bases from V and 4 from J, leaving 7 bases between them. Germline CDR1 MNHNS, CDR2 SASEGT.

V usage is TRBV27 and J usage is TRBJ1-6; D is ambiguous. The germline V and J ends were trimmed by 10 bases and 0 bases, with 13 bases remaining between them. CDR3 length: 15 amino acids. Per the germline V gene, CDR1 is MNHEY and CDR2 is SMNVEV (reference sequence). CDR3 protein: CATSRESSYNSPLHF. The CDR3 nucleotides read TGTGCCACTTCAAGGGAAAGCTCCTATAATTCACCCCTCCACTTT.

V and J are TRBV4-3 and TRBJ2-5; 7 bases are a match to TRBD2. Germline CDR1 reads LGHNA; CDR2 reads YSLEER. The CDR3 spans 14 residues. V dropped 5 bases and J dropped 4; count of bases not matched to a gene: 7. CDR3: CASSAGAGVETQYF. The CDR3 nucleotides read TGCGCCAGCAGCGCCGGGGCGGGGGTAGAGACCCAGTACTTC.

The V call is TRBV28, the J call TRBJ2-5; D gene uncertain. Germline V gene lookup returns CDR1 MDHEN and CDR2 SYDVKM. The CDR3 is 11 amino acids. V shed 7 bases and J shed 5 bases, with 8 bases lying between them. The CDR3 loop reads CASKGRETQYF. Here the CDR3 DNA reads TGTGCCAGCAAAGGGCGGGAGACCCAGTACTTC.

Only one count was recorded for this clone. The chain employs TRBV6-4 and TRBJ2-2; no definite D call. Trimming left V 6 bases short and J 6 bases short, with 5 bases between. Germline lookup yields CDR1 MRHNA and CDR2 SNTAGT. The CDR3 runs to 11 residues. CDR3 sequence reads: CASRFAGELFF. CDR3 nucleotides: TGTGCCAGCAGGTTCGCCGGGGAGCTGTTTTTT.

This clone has a single count. V usage is TRBV5-5 and J usage is TRBJ2-1, with 7 bases aligning to TRBD1. Germline CDR1 is SGHKS and CDR2 is YYEKEE (reference sequence). The CDR3 is 14 amino acids. The junction had 3 bases not matched to a gene; V was cut back by 3 bases and J by 3 bases. DNA for the CDR3: TGTGCCAGCAGCTCTGACAGGGTCTACAATGAGCAGTTCTTC. It encodes CASSSDRVYNEQFF.